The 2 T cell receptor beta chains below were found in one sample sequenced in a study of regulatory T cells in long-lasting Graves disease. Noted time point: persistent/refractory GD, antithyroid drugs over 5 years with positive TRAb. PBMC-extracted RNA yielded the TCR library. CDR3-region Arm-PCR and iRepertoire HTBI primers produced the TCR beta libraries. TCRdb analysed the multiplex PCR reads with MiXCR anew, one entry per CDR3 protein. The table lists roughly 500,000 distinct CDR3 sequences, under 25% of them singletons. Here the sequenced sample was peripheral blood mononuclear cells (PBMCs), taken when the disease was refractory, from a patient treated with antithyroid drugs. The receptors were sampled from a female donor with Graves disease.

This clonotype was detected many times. CDR3 sequence: CASSLSAEQYF. The CDR3 region has the DNA TGTGCCAGCAGTTTGTCAGCGGAGCAGTACTTC. The genes are TRBV12-3 or TRBV12-4 and TRBJ2-7; D ambiguous. Trimming stripped 3 bases from V and 7 bases from J, with 7 bases between. The CDR3 sequence is 11 residues long.

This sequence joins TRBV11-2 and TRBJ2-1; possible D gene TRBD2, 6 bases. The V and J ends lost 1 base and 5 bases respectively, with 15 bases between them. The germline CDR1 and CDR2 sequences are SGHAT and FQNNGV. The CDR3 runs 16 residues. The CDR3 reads CASSLVIGLTNNEQFF. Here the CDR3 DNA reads TGTGCCAGCAGCTTAGTCATCGGACTAACGAACAATGAGCAGTTCTTC.